This T cell receptor (beta chain) emerged from a study of blood T cell repertoires in COVID-19. In the original workflow: The assay estimated nucleated cells by amplifying reference gene primers. Assay: immunoSEQ multiplex PCR; the TCRdb copy retains only in-frame clones and omits some. D and trimming were read from the DNA, whereas the V and J calls and clone size are those reported in that table. The sample gives roughly 87,000 clones, approximately 89% of which show up once; under 0.6% is in the top ten. This CDR3 is 15 amino acids long. The V gene's germline CDR1 is SGHRS and CDR2 YFSETQ. The V gene lost 3 bases and the J gene lost 3 bases, with 16 bases spanning the gap.

The V call is TRBV5-1, the J call TRBJ2-7, with D possibly being TRBD1 (6 bases). The sequenced material came from peripheral blood. The origin of this receptor is a man aged 55 to 69 with acute or convalescent COVID-19. CDR3 sequence reads: CASSSGQTPFYEQYF. The CDR3 DNA reads as TGCGCCAGCAGCTCTGGACAGACACCTTTCTACGAGCAGTACTTC. The full variable domain, in which reference TRBV5-1 and TRBJ2-7 provide the parts outside the CDR3, is KAGVTQTPRYLIKTRGQQVTLSCSPISGHRSVSWYQQTPGQGLQFLFEYFSETQRNKGNFPGRFSGRQFSNSRSEMNVSTLELGDSALYLCASSSGQTPFYEQYFGPGTRLTVT.